Shown below are 17 T cell receptor beta chains from a single sample sequenced in a study of CD8 T cells in Susac syndrome. It was with random hexamers that 0.5 to 1 ug RNA was reverse transcribed. TCRdb re-called the immunoSEQ multiplex PCR reads through MiXCR, storing one row per CDR3 protein. Of around 1,700 distinct CDR3 sequences listed, about 64% were seen once; the top ten hold around 17%. The memory subsets for TEMRA sorting were identified by staining for CD27 and CD45RA. The material sequenced was CD8+ TEMRA cells from PBMCs. Sample subset: FACS-sorted terminally differentiated effector memory CD8+ T cells re-expressing CD45RA (CD8+ TEMRA). These receptors were collected from a human donor with Susac syndrome.

This chain links TRBV2 with TRBJ1-1, with no clear D. The CDR3 length is 14 residues. The germline gives CDR1 SNHLY, CDR2 FYNNEI. Deletions cut 2 bases from V and 4 bases from J, with 11 bases between. CDR3 nucleotides: TGTGCCAGCAGTGAATGGGTGGCGGGCACTGAAGCTTTCTTT. As protein: CASSEWVAGTEAFF. Full variable domain (outside the CDR3, taken from reference TRBV2 and TRBJ1-1): EPEVTQTPSHQVTQMGQEVILRCVPISNHLYFYWYRQILGQKVEFLVSFYNNEISEKSEIFDDQFSVERPDGSNFTLKIRSTKLEDSAMYFCASSEWVAGTEAFFGQGTRLTVV.

This chain connects TRBV6-1 to TRBJ2-5; the match to TRBD2 covers 9 bases. The CDR3 consists of 16 residues. Germline lookup yields CDR1 MNHNS and CDR2 SASEGT. V shed 5 bases and J 5 bases; nucleotides not matched to a gene: 12. CDR3: CASSMGTSLSPETQYF. The CDR3 DNA sequence: TGTGCCAGCAGTATGGGGACTAGCCTCTCCCCGGAGACCCAGTACTTC.

The chain uses TRBV9 and TRBJ2-1; D possibly uses TRBD1 or TRBD2 (5 bases each). CDR1 is SGDLS, CDR2 YYNGEE, per germline. The V gene lost 3 bases and the J gene lost 10 bases, with 20 bases spanning the gap. CDR3 length: 15 residues. The CDR3 spells CASSADLRPGDEQFF. In nucleotides, the CDR3 is TGTGCCAGCAGCGCCGACCTACGGCCTGGGGACGAGCAGTTCTTC.

This chain links TRBV11-2 with TRBJ2-1, with 9 bases lining up with TRBD1. Germline CDR1 and CDR2: SGHAT and FQNNGV. The CDR3 covers 17 residues. The ends lost 5 bases at V and 4 bases at J; junction bases unmatched: 12. The CDR3 nucleotides read TGTGCCAGCAGCGACCGGGACAGGGATTCGGCATACAATGAGCAGTTCTTC. It is translated as CASSDRDRDSAYNEQFF.

The chain joins TRBV3-1 to TRBJ2-1; weak D call: TRBD1 (6 bases). The V end lost 4 bases, the J end lost 4 bases, and 20 bases lay between the germline ends. The CDR3 covers 17 residues. Germline V CDR1 and CDR2: LGHDT, YNNKEL (reference sequence). In nucleotides, the CDR3 is TGTGCCAGCAGCCCACAGGACCCTTTAGGGGGTTACAATGAGCAGTTCTTC. Its protein is CASSPQDPLGGYNEQFF.

This chain joins TRBV10-3 and TRBJ2-3; D gene ambiguous. The V gene's germline CDR1 is ENHRY and CDR2 SYGVKD. CDR3 size: 17 residues. Trimming pared 3 bases from V and 2 bases from J, leaving 18 bases between. The CDR3 reads CAISEKLGLSDTDTQYF. Written as DNA, the CDR3 is TGTGCCATCAGTGAAAAGCTCGGCCTCTCAGACACAGATACGCAGTATTTT.

This clonotype occurred a few times. This chain connects TRBV27 to TRBJ2-7, with TRBD1 identical over 7 bases. The CDR3 sequence is 16 residues long. Germline trimming cut 5 bases from V and 5 bases from J; bases unmatched to any gene: 15. Germline CDR1 and CDR2: MNHEY and SMNVEV (reference sequence). CDR3 sequence (DNA): TGTGCCAGCAGTCCATGGTCTACAGGGGCGATGGACGAGCAGTACTTC. Amino acids: CASSPWSTGAMDEQYF.

This clonotype was seen only a few times. The chain uses TRBV2 and TRBJ2-5; the D is unclear. Between the trimmed V and J ends, which lost 4 bases and 2 bases, there was a span of 11 bases. The CDR3 runs 14 residues. Germline CDR1 SNHLY, CDR2 FYNNEI. This CDR3 reads CASSGYNKQETQYF. CDR3 in DNA: TGTGCCAGCAGTGGGTACAATAAACAAGAGACCCAGTACTTC.

This rearrangement joins TRBV4-3 to TRBJ2-1; 7 bases agree with TRBD2. This CDR3 contains 16 residues. CDR1 is LGHNA and CDR2 is YSLEER in the germline V gene. With V trimmed by 5 bases and J by 0 bases, 7 bases remained unmatched. CDR3 sequence (DNA): TGCGCCAGCAGCGATGCGCGGGGGTTCTCCTACAATGAGCAGTTCTTC. Translation: CASSDARGFSYNEQFF.

Regarding this clonotype: A junction boundary mismatches the germline segment, possibly from a read error. This chain uses TRBV7-9 with TRBJ2-1, with 7 positions matching TRBD1. Germline-derived CDR1 and CDR2 are SEHNR and FQNEAQ (reference sequence). The CDR3 totals 15 residues. This CDR3 is CASSSVTGIYNDQFF. CDR3 bases: TGTGCCAGCAGCTCCGTGACAGGGATCTACAATGATCAGTTCTTC.

The gene calls are TRBV20-1 and TRBJ1-3; no firm D call. Trimming left V 0 bases short and J 3 bases short, with 6 bases between. The CDR3 runs 13 residues. CDR1 is DFQATT, CDR2 SNEGSKA, per germline (reference sequence). For the CDR3, the DNA is TGCAGTGCTAGAGATAGTGTTGGAAACACCATATATTTT. Its protein product is CSARDSVGNTIYF.

The CDR3 DNA is TGTGCCAGCAGCCAAGACAGGGAATCCTACAATGAGCAGTTCTTC. It translates to CASSQDRESYNEQFF. The V call is TRBV4-2, the J call TRBJ2-1, with TRBD1 as a possible D gene (5 bases). The V gene lost 0 bases and the J gene lost 1 base, with 7 bases spanning the gap. CDR1 is LGHNA and CDR2 is YNFKEQ in the germline V gene. CDR3 length: 15 amino acids.

The rearrangement uses TRBV10-3 and TRBJ1-1, with a tentative D call TRBD1 (5 bases). CDR3 length: 15 amino acids. Trimming stripped 11 bases from V and 0 bases from J, with 19 bases between. Germline values: CDR1 ENHRY, CDR2 SYGVKD. The DNA of the CDR3 is TGTGCCGTCCGAGGGGAGGGATGGTTGAACACTGAAGCTTTCTTT. Translated: CAVRGEGWLNTEAFF.

The chain combines TRBV7-9 with TRBJ2-5, with TRBD1 identical over 9 bases. The CDR3 has 16 amino acids. In germline, CDR1 is SEHNR, CDR2 FQNEAQ (reference sequence). The ends lost 4 bases at V and 4 bases at J; junction bases unmatched: 10. The CDR3 loop reads CASSSDRDREGETQYF. Here the CDR3 DNA reads TGTGCCAGCAGCTCCGACCGGGACAGGGAGGGAGAGACCCAGTACTTC.

This clonotype is large in the sample. V and J are TRBV27 and TRBJ2-7; 7 bases are a match to TRBD1. In germline, CDR1 is MNHEY, CDR2 SMNVEV (reference sequence). This CDR3 spans 14 amino acids. V lost 7 bases to trimming and J lost 7 bases; unmatched junction nucleotides: 13. CDR3 sequence: CASKTGTAAVEQYF. The CDR3 nucleotides are TGTGCCAGCAAGACCGGGACAGCCGCCGTGGAGCAGTACTTC.

With regard to this clonotype: Compared with germline, one end of the junction differs, possibly owing to a read error. V gene TRBV6-5 combines with J gene TRBJ2-7, with unresolved D. Germline CDR1 reads MNHEY; CDR2 reads SVGAGI. This CDR3 has 14 residues. CDR3 bases: TGTACCAGCAGTCCTTTAGGTATTTCCTACGAGCAGTACTTC. Translation gives CTSSPLGISYEQYF.

This clonotype has a handful of counts. CDR3 coding DNA: TGTGCCAGCAGTGAGAATGGGGAGACTAGCGGCTACACCTTC. The encoded protein is CASSENGETSGYTF. The chain combines TRBV6-1 with TRBJ1-2; D uncertain. The V end lost 3 bases, the J end lost 8 bases, and 16 bases lay between the germline ends. Germline V gene sequence: CDR1 MNHNS, CDR2 SASEGT. The CDR3 totals 14 residues.